Listed below are T cell receptor beta chains from one sample, sequenced in a study of blood T cell repertoires in COVID-19. Profiling relied on immunoSEQ multiplex PCR, and the TCRdb table lists in-frame clones only, not all of them. The sample holds about 59,000 clones, approximately 78% seen once. Material for sequencing was peripheral blood. All receptors come from a man older than 75 with acute or convalescent COVID-19. CDR3s include the opening cysteine and the closing phenylalanine or tryptophan. A D gene is named only where the DNA matches it firmly. Size is stated for part of the rows, as once, few or many counts, or as a class when the clone is expanded.

V,size,J,D,length,DNA,CDR3
TRBV3-1/TRBV3-2,-,TRBJ1-1,-,13,TGTGCCAGCAGCCAACTCGCAGGCCTGGTAGCTTTCTTT,CASSQLAGLVAFF
TRBV30,-,TRBJ1-4,TRBD1,14,TGTGCCTGGAGGAAACAGGGGAACGGTGAAAAACTGTTTTTT,CAWRKQGNGEKLFF
TRBV18,-,TRBJ1-1,-,15,TGTGCCAGCTCAGCCCGACAGACAACGAACACTGAAGCTTTCTTT,CASSARQTTNTEAFF
TRBV11-3,-,TRBJ2-2,TRBD2,18,TGTGCCAGCAGCTTGCCCGGACTAGCGGGAGGTAACACCGGGGAGCTGTTTTTT,CASSLPGLAGGNTGELFF
TRBV19,-,TRBJ1-2,-,14,TGTGCCAGTACCGAAGGGGCCCGTAACTATGGCTACACCTTC,CASTEGARNYGYTF
TRBV3-1/TRBV3-2,-,TRBJ2-5,-,14,TGTGCCAGCAGCCAGACTACGAGGTGGGAGACCCAGTACTTC,CASSQTTRWETQYF
TRBV23-1,-,TRBJ2-1,TRBD1,15,TGCGCCAGCAGTCAGCCGGGACAGGTATACAATGAGCAGTTCTTC,CASSQPGQVYNEQFF
TRBV5-6,-,TRBJ1-2,TRBD1,12,TGTGCCAGCAGCTCCGGACAGGGTGGCTACACCTTC,CASSSGQGGYTF
TRBV30,-,TRBJ1-6,-,13,TGTGCCTGGAGTGGGCAGGGAGGCTCACCCCTCCACTTT,CAWSGQGGSPLHF
TRBV11-3,-,TRBJ2-7,TRBD2,15,TGTGCCAGCAGATCTGATAGCGGGGAAACCTACGAGCAGTACTTC,CASRSDSGETYEQYF
TRBV2,-,TRBJ1-6,TRBD1,15,TGTGCCAGCTGGGGTGGGACAGGGAATAATTCACCCCTCCACTTT,CASWGGTGNNSPLHF
TRBV23-1,-,TRBJ2-2,TRBD2,19,TGCGCCAGCAGTCAATCGGGACTAGCGGGAGGGCCGGGCACCGGGGAGCTGTTTTTT,CASSQSGLAGGPGTGELFF
TRBV5-6,-,TRBJ2-1,TRBD2,17,TGTGCCAGCAGGCCCCGGATGGGGGGGGTGGGGATTAATGAGCAGTTCTTC,CASRPRMGGVGINEQFF
TRBV2,-,TRBJ1-2,-,13,TGTGCCAGCAGTGACAGGGGTTTTGGGGGCTACACCTTC,CASSDRGFGGYTF
TRBV18,few,TRBJ2-7,TRBD1,15,TGTGCCAGCTCACCACCGGGACAGGGGTTGGGCGAGCAGTACTTC,CASSPPGQGLGEQYF
TRBV27,-,TRBJ1-1,-,12,TGTGCCAGCAGGAAGGGGGAAACTGAAGCTTTCTTT,CASRKGETEAFF
TRBV5-1,-,TRBJ2-7,TRBD2,15,TGCGCCAGCAGCTCTCTCTGGCGGGGGGGCTACGAGCAGTACTTC,CASSSLWRGGYEQYF
TRBV5-6,once,TRBJ1-3,TRBD1,14,TGTGCCAGCAGCTTGCCAGGGGGCACAAACACCATATATTTT,CASSLPGGTNTIYF
TRBV25-1,-,TRBJ2-1,-,13,TGTGCCAGCAAGGAGTTTTTTGGCAATGAGCAGTTCTTC,CASKEFFGNEQFF
TRBV5-6,-,TRBJ2-3,-,16,TGTGCCAGCAGCTTGGCCCCCTCCGCGATCACAGATACGCAGTATTTT,CASSLAPSAITDTQYF
TRBV5-1,-,TRBJ2-3,-,14,TGCGCCAGCAGTCGGGAAGGACTGGGGGATACGCAGTATTTT,CASSREGLGDTQYF
TRBV5-1,-,TRBJ2-1,-,15,TGCGCCAGCAGCTCAACAGGGGGGGTTTACAATGAGCAGTTCTTC,CASSSTGGVYNEQFF
TRBV6-4,-,TRBJ2-7,TRBD2,19,TGTGCCAGCAGTGACTCGAAGGTCGGTAGCGGGAGATTCAGGTACGAGCAGTACTTC,CASSDSKVGSGRFRYEQYF
TRBV27,-,TRBJ1-4,-,14,TGTGCCAGCAGCCCAAGTCTGGGGGGTGAAAAACTGTTTTTT,CASSPSLGGEKLFF
TRBV10-2,-,TRBJ1-1,-,19,TGCGCCAGCAGTGGGCCCTTTTTGGGAGCAACCCGATTGAACACTGAAGCTTTCTTT,CASSGPFLGATRLNTEAFF
TRBV7-2,-,TRBJ2-7,TRBD2,16,TGTGCCAGCAGCTTAGTTAGCGGGGGGGCCTCTTACGAGCAGTACTTC,CASSLVSGGASYEQYF
TRBV5-4,-,TRBJ1-1,TRBD1,15,TGTGCCAGCAGCGAACCGACAGGGGCGCGCACTGAAGCTTTCTTT,CASSEPTGARTEAFF
TRBV18,-,TRBJ2-6,TRBD2,18,TGTGCCAGCTCACCTCGCTCGGGACTAGACTCTGGGGCCAACGTCCTGACTTTC,CASSPRSGLDSGANVLTF
TRBV4-2,few,TRBJ2-1,TRBD2,17,TGTGCCAGCAGCCAAGGATTCCCTAGCGGGATGGTCGATGAGCAGTTCTTC,CASSQGFPSGMVDEQFF
TRBV13,-,TRBJ1-3,-,16,TGTGCCAGCAGCTTAGGCCGGCGGAGCTCTGGAAACACCATATATTTT,CASSLGRRSSGNTIYF
TRBV27,few,TRBJ2-2,-,15,TGTGCCAGCAGCGTCCACAGGGAAAACACCGGGGAGCTGTTTTTT,CASSVHRENTGELFF
TRBV11-3,-,TRBJ2-3,-,12,TGTGCCAGCAGCTTAGCGCGCCGTACGCAGTATTTT,CASSLARRTQYF
TRBV2,-,TRBJ1-2,-,14,TGTGCCAGCAGCCTGGACAGTTCCGCTAGGAGCTACACCTTC,CASSLDSSARSYTF
TRBV19,-,TRBJ1-3,-,15,TGTGCCAGTAGTATATCAGGGTCTTTTGGAAACACCATATATTTT,CASSISGSFGNTIYF
TRBV30,-,TRBJ1-2,TRBD1,14,TGTGCCTGGAGGGACGCGACAGGGGTTCATGGCTACACCTTC,CAWRDATGVHGYTF
TRBV29-1,-,TRBJ2-5,TRBD2,13,TGCAGCGTTTCTCTCCGGGGGGTTGAGACCCAGTACTTC,CSVSLRGVETQYF
TRBV4-1,-,TRBJ1-2,-,16,TGCGCCAGCAGCCAAGGTCAGTTAGGAGCTAACTATGGCTACACCTTC,CASSQGQLGANYGYTF
TRBV2,-,TRBJ2-7,-,12,TGTGCCAGCACTGCGGGCTCCTACGAGCAGTACTTC,CASTAGSYEQYF
TRBV11-2,-,TRBJ2-5,TRBD1,13,TGTGCCAGCAGCCCGGGACAGGGGGAGACCCAGTACTTC,CASSPGQGETQYF
TRBV5-4,-,TRBJ2-2,TRBD2,14,TGTGCCAGCTTTACTAGCGGGGCACCCGGGGAGCTGTTTTTT,CASFTSGAPGELFF
TRBV5-1,-,TRBJ1-5,-,15,TGCGCCAGCAGCTACGGGACTTCTAGCAATCAGCCCCAGCATTTT,CASSYGTSSNQPQHF
TRBV14,-,TRBJ1-5,-,14,TGTGCCAGCAGCCAAGGACTCAGGGTTCAGCCCCAGCATTTT,CASSQGLRVQPQHF
TRBV27,-,TRBJ2-7,TRBD2,17,TGTGCCAGCAGTTTGACGAATCCTAGCGGGGACTCCTACGAGCAGTACTTC,CASSLTNPSGDSYEQYF
TRBV5-1,-,TRBJ2-5,TRBD2,16,TGCGCCAGCAGCTTGTTTGCGGGAGAGGCCCAAGAGACCCAGTACTTC,CASSLFAGEAQETQYF
TRBV28,-,TRBJ1-2,-,13,TGTGCCAGCAGGAGAACACAGGGTTTTGGCTACACCTTC,CASRRTQGFGYTF
TRBV5-1,-,TRBJ2-5,TRBD2,15,TGCGCCAGCAGCCGTGGACTAGATCCCCAAGAGACCCAGTACTTC,CASSRGLDPQETQYF
TRBV29-1,-,TRBJ1-2,TRBD1,15,TGCAGCGCATCCGGGACAGGTTCGAAAAACTATGGCTACACCTTC,CSASGTGSKNYGYTF
TRBV5-1,-,TRBJ2-5,TRBD2,16,TGCGCCAGCGTCTGGACTAGCGGGGGGCCCCAAGAGACCCAGTACTTC,CASVWTSGGPQETQYF
TRBV18,-,TRBJ2-2,-,15,TGTGCCAGCTCACCCAAACAAACGAACACCGGGGAGCTGTTTTTT,CASSPKQTNTGELFF
TRBV5-6,once,TRBJ2-7,-,13,TGTGCCAGCAGCTTTGGGCCGCACCACGAGCAGTACTTC,CASSFGPHHEQYF
TRBV28,few,TRBJ2-7,-,15,TGTGCCAGCAGTTCCCACGGGGCCGGGGGCTACGAGCAGTACTTC,CASSSHGAGGYEQYF
TRBV9,-,TRBJ1-4,TRBD1,14,TGTGCCAGCAGCTGGGGACAGGGTGGTGAAAAACTGTTTTTT,CASSWGQGGEKLFF